One sample yielded the 12 T cell receptor beta chains listed below, sequenced in a study of technical replicates of blood from a handful of donors. Repertoires were generated with immunoSEQ multiplex PCR, while TCRdb's copy carries only in-frame clones and drops some. There are approximately 85,000 clones in the sample; roughly 94% occur only once, and around 0.25% lies in the top ten. Sequenced sample: T cells isolated from PBMCs. These receptors all come from a human donor in good health.

The V call is TRBV6-1, the J call TRBJ1-2, with TRBD1 identical over 11 bases. V lost 4 bases and J lost 8; bases outside the gene matches: 15. Germline V CDR1 and CDR2: MNHNS, SASEGT. This CDR3 spans 17 amino acids. Written as DNA, the CDR3 is TGTGCCAGCAGTGGAGCCGGGACAGGGGGTGGGTTGGGAGGCTACACCTTC. Protein sequence: CASSGAGTGGGLGGYTF.

This clone came up once. The chain recombines TRBV15 with TRBJ1-2; maybe TRBD1 (6 bases). Germline V gene sequence: CDR1 LNHNV, CDR2 YYDKDF (reference sequence). The CDR3 length is 14 residues. V was cut by 0 bases and J by 3 bases, with 8 bases left in between. As DNA, the CDR3 is TGTGCCACCAGCAGAGAGCCAGGGGACTATGGCTACACCTTC. This gives the protein CATSREPGDYGYTF.

The CDR3 nucleotides are TGTGCCAGCAAAAGGGGGAAAAGAGAAAAACTGTTTTTT. It yields the protein CASKRGKREKLFF. The chain combines TRBV6-5 with TRBJ1-4; possible D gene TRBD1, 6 bases. V was cut by 7 bases and J by 8 bases, with 14 bases left in between. Per germline, CDR1 MNHEY and CDR2 SVGAGI. The CDR3 loop spans 13 amino acids.

The chain carries TRBV18 and TRBJ2-1, with D perhaps matching TRBD2 (5 bases). Deletions cut 0 bases from V and 7 bases from J, with 10 bases between. This CDR3 has 14 residues. Germline V CDR1 and CDR2: KGHSH, LQKENI. The CDR3 sequence: CASSPPPGGNEQFF. The CDR3 DNA sequence: TGTGCCAGCTCACCACCCCCCGGCGGGAATGAGCAGTTCTTC.

V gene TRBV9 combines with J gene TRBJ2-3, with TRBD2 identical over 8 bases. The germline CDR1 and CDR2 sequences are SGDLS and YYNGEE. CDR3 length equals 16 residues. Unmatched junction bases numbered 7, after V lost 4 bases and J lost 0 bases. This CDR3 is CASSLSGGTSTDTQYF. The CDR3 DNA sequence: TGTGCCAGCAGCTTGAGCGGGGGCACTAGCACAGATACGCAGTATTTT. Drawing the rest from reference TRBV9 and TRBJ2-3, the complete variable domain is DSGVTQTPKHLITATGQRVTLRCSPRSGDLSVYWYQQSLDQGLQFLIQYYNGEERAKGNILERFSAQQFPDLHSELNLSSLELGDSALYFCASSLSGGTSTDTQYFGPGTRLTVL.

The V call is TRBV6-5, the J call TRBJ2-5, with a possible D match to TRBD2 (6 bases). Germline V gives CDR1 MNHEY, CDR2 SVGAGI. The CDR3 is 13 amino acids. V lost 8 bases and J 5 bases, leaving 15 bases between the germline ends. DNA of the CDR3: TGTGCCAGCGGGGGGTTGGTGGGGGAGACCCAGTACTTC. The encoded protein is CASGGLVGETQYF.

In its sample, this clone was seen once. The CDR3 region is CASSLDPGRDTEAFF. The CDR3 DNA sequence: TGTGCCAGCAGCTTAGACCCAGGGAGGGACACTGAAGCTTTCTTT. The J gene is TRBJ1-1, the V gene TRBV7-8; tentatively, D is TRBD1 (5 bases). The ends were cut back, 1 base at V and 3 bases at J, with 12 bases in the middle. Germline V gene lookup returns CDR1 SGHVS and CDR2 FQNEAQ. The CDR3 consists of 15 residues.

The J gene is TRBJ2-5, the V gene TRBV7-7, with TRBD2 as a possible D gene (5 bases). The CDR3 sequence is 13 residues long. V lost 5 bases and J 5 bases, leaving 12 bases between the germline ends. Germline loops: CDR1 SSHAT, CDR2 FNYEAQ (reference sequence). The CDR3 DNA reads TGTGCCAGCAGCCGGGGAGCCGTCGAGACCCAGTACTTC. Amino acid sequence: CASSRGAVETQYF.

The J gene is TRBJ2-2, the V gene TRBV2, with a possible D match to TRBD1 (5 bases). CDR1 is SNHLY, CDR2 FYNNEI, per germline. V was pared by 4 bases and J by 1 base, with 7 bases between. The CDR3 is 14 residues long. CDR3 sequence: CASSGQGNTGELFF. The DNA for the CDR3 is TGTGCCAGCAGTGGGCAGGGGAACACCGGGGAGCTGTTTTTT.

The chain carries TRBV5-1 and TRBJ1-4, with 11 nucleotides matching TRBD1. The junction had 4 bases not matched to a gene; V was cut back by 5 bases and J by 7 bases. The CDR3 sequence is 14 residues long. The germline V gene has CDR1 SGHRS and CDR2 YFSETQ. CDR3 in DNA: TGCGCCAGCAGTACTGGGACAGGGGGTGAAAAACTGTTTTTT. Protein: CASSTGTGGEKLFF.

V and J are TRBV4-1 and TRBJ2-7; 11 bases match TRBD2. The CDR3 has 20 residues. Germline CDR1 reads MGHRA; CDR2 reads YSYEKL. Trimming cost V 0 bases and J 0 bases; bases outside gene matches: 13. The CDR3 DNA follows: TGCGCCAGCAGCCAAGACCATAGCGGGAGGGCCGTTCTGAGCTCCTACGAGCAGTACTTC. Translated, it gives CASSQDHSGRAVLSSYEQYF.

This clone showed up just once. V gene TRBV9 combines with J gene TRBJ2-3; 11 bases are a match to TRBD2. The CDR3 is 15 amino acids. Germline V gene data show CDR1 as SGDLS and CDR2 as YYNGEE. V was clipped by 6 bases and J by 0 bases; unmatched bases: 3. CDR3 residues: CASTSGGPSTDTQYF. The CDR3 nucleotides are TGTGCCAGCACTAGCGGGGGGCCTAGCACAGATACGCAGTATTTT.